This T cell receptor (beta chain) was sequenced during a study of T cell repertoires in cytomegalovirus infection. Study background: Public TCR beta signatures marked donors with CMV infection and the matching HLA.

Germline values: CDR1 GTSNPN, CDR2 SVGIG (reference sequence). The CDR3 is 12 amino acids. The germline V and J ends were trimmed by 0 bases and 11 bases, with 11 bases remaining between them. In its sample, this clonotype was seen once. Its antigen is not identified. The study's findings and limits: Based on cumulative public TCR beta family frequency, carriers of CMV plus the relevant HLA were identified.

TCRdb ran MiXCR on the reads and lists one entry per CDR3 protein. This sample has about 280,000 distinct CDR3 sequences, with less than 25% found just once. The V gene is TRBV30, the J gene TRBJ1-5, with a possible D match to TRBD1 (5 bases). The starting material was cultured PBMCs, obtained from culture after CMV antigen stimulation. This receptor was obtained from a human donor in good health (CMV status not recorded). Some clones in this sample may be carry-over from other donors' samples. The CDR3 protein is CAWSVVSDTQHF. As DNA, the CDR3 is TGTGCCTGGAGTGTTGTATCGGACACCCAGCATTTT.